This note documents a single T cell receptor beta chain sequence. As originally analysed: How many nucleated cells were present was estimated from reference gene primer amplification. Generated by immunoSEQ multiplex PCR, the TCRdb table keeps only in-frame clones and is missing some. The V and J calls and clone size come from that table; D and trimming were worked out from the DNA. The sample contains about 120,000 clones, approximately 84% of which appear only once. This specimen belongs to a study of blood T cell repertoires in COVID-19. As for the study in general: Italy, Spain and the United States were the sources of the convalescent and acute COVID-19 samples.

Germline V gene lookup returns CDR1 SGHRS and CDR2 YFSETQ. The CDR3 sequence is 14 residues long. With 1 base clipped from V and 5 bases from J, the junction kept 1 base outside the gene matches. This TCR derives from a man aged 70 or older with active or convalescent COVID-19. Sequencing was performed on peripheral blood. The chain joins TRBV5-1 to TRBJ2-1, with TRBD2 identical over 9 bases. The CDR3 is CASSLSSGNNEQFF. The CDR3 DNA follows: TGCGCCAGCAGCTTGTCTAGCGGGAACAATGAGCAGTTCTTC.